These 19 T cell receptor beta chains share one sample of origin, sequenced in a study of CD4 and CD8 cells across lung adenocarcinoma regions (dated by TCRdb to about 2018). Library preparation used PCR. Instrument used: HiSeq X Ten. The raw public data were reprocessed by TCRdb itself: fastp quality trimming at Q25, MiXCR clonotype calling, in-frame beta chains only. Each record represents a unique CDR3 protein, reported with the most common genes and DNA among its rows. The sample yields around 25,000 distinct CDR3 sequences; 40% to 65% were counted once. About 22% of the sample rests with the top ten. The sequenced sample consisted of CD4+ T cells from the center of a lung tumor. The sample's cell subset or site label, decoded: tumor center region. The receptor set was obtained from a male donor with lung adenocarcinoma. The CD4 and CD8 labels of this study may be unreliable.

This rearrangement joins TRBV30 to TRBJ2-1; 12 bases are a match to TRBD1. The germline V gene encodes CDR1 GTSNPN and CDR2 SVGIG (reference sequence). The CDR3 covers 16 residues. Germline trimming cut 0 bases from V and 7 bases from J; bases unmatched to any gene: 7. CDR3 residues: CAWSVGTGGLGNEQFF. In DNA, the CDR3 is TGTGCCTGGAGTGTAGGGACAGGGGGCCTGGGAAATGAGCAGTTCTTC.

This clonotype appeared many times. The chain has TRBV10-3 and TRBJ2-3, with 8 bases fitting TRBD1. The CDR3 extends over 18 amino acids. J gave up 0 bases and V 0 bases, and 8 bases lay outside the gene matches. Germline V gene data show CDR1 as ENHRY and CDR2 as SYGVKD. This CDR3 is CAISESQGTGSSTDTQYF. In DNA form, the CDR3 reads TGTGCCATCAGTGAGTCGCAGGGGACAGGTTCTAGCACAGATACGCAGTATTTT.

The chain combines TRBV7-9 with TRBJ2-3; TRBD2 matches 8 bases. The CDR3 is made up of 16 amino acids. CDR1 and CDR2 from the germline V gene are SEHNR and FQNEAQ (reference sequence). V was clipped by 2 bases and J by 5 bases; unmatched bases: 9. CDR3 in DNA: TGTGCCAGCAGCTTACTAGCGGGCTCGGGCCAAGATACGCAGTATTTT. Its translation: CASSLLAGSGQDTQYF.

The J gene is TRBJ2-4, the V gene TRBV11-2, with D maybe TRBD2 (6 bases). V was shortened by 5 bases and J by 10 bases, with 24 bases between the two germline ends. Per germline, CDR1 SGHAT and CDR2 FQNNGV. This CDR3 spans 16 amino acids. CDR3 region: CASSLAGRRVKDIQYF. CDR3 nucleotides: TGTGCCAGCAGCCTCGCGGGGCGGAGAGTCAAAGATATTCAGTACTTC. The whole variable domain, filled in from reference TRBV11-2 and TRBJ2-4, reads EAGVAQSPRYKIIEKRQSVAFWCNPISGHATLYWYQQILGQGPKLLIQFQNNGVVDDSQLPKDRFSAERLKGVDSTLKIQPAKLEDSAVYLCASSLAGRRVKDIQYFGAGTRLSVL.

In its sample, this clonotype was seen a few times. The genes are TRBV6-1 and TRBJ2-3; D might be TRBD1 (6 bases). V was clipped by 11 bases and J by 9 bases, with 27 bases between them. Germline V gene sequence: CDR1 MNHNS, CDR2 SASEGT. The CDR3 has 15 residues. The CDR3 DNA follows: TGTGCCCGGGGCCTCCAGGCCGTGAGTACAGGGACGCAGTATTTT. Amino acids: CARGLQAVSTGTQYF.

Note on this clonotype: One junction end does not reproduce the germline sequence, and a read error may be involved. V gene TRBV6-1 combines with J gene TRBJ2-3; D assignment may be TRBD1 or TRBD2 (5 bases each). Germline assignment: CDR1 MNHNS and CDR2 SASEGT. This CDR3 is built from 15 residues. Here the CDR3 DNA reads TGTGCCAGCAGTATCCGGGACCGCGTCGTGGAGACGCAGTATTTC. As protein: CASSIRDRVVETQYF.

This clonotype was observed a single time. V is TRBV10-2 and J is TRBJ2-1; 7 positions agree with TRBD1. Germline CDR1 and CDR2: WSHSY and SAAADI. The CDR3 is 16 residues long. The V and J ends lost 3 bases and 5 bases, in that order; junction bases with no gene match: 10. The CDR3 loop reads CASSDPYRGADNEQFF. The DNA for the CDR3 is TGCGCCAGCAGTGACCCGTACAGGGGCGCCGACAATGAGCAGTTCTTC.

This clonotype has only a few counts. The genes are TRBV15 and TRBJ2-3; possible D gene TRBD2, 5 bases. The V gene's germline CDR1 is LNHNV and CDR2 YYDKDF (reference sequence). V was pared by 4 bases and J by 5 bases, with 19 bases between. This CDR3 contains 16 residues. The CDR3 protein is CATSKSRGGFGDTQYF. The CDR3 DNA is TGTGCCACCAGCAAAAGCCGGGGTGGCTTCGGAGATACGCAGTATTTT.

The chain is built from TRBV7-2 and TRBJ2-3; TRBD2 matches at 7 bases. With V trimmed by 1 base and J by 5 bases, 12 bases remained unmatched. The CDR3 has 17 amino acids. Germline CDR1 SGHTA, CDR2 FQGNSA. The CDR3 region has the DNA TGTGCCAGCAGCTTAGGAGCCCCACGGACTAGAAGAGATACGCAGTATTTT. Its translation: CASSLGAPRTRRDTQYF.

CDR3 loop: CASSNNTDTQYF. The DNA of the CDR3 is TGTGCCAGCAGCAATAACACAGATACGCAGTATTTT. V and J are TRBV3-1 and TRBJ2-3, with D unclear. Germline values: CDR1 LGHDT, CDR2 YNNKEL (reference sequence). The CDR3 runs 12 residues. V lost 5 bases, J lost 2 bases, and 5 bases lay in between.

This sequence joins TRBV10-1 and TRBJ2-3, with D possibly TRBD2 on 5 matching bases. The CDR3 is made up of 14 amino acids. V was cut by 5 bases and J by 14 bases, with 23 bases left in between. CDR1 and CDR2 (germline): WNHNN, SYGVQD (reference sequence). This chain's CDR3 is CASSQRRNTGALYF. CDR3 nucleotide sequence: TGCGCCAGCAGTCAGCGGAGGAACACCGGTGCGCTGTATTTT.

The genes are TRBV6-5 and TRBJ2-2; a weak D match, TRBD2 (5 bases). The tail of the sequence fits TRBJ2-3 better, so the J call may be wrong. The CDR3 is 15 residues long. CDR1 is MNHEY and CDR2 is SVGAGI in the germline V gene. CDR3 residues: CARRLQSVSTGKQYF. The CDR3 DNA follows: TGTGCCAGGAGACTCCAGTCTGTGAGCACCGGGAAGCAGTATTTT.

CDR3 nucleotides: TGTGCCAGCAGCTTAGGGACTAGTGTTTTTACTACGCAGTTCTTC. It specifies CASSLGTSVFTTQFF. The chain carries TRBV7-3 and TRBJ2-1; 8 nucleotides line up with TRBD2. The CDR3 has 15 residues. CDR1 SGHTA and CDR2 FQGTGA come from the germline V gene. V trimming: 2 bases; J trimming: 12 bases; junction bases outside the gene matches: 12. Together with reference TRBV7-3 and TRBJ2-1, the CDR3 gives the full variable domain: GAGVSQTPSNKVTEKGKYVELRCDPISGHTALYWYRQSLGQGPEFLIYFQGTGAADDSGLPNDRFFAVRPEGSVSTLKIQRTERGDSAVYLCASSLGTSVFTTQFFGPGTRLTVL.

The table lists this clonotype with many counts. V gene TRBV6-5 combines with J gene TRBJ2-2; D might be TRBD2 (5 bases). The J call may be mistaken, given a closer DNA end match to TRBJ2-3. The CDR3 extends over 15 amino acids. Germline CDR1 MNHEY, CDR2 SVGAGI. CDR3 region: CASRLQSGITGEQYF. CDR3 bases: TGTGCCAGCAGACTCCAGTCTGGAATTACCGGGGAGCAGTATTTT.

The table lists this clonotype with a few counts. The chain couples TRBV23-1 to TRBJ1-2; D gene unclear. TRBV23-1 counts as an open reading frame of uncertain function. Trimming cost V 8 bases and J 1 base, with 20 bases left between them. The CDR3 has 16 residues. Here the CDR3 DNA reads TGCGCCAGCGTTCCCGTGCCAGCCCCGCTTAACTATGGCTACACCTTC. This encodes CASVPVPAPLNYGYTF.

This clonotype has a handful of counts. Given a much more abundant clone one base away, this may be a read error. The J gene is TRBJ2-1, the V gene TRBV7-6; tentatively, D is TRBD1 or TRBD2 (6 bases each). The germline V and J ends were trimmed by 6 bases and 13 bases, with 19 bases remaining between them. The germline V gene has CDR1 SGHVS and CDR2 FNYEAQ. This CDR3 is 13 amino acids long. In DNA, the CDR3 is TGTGCCAGCAGTCGGGGGCTAGGAGAGACCCAGTTCTTC. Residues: CASSRGLGETQFF. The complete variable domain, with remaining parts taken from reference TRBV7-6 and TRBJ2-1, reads GAGVSQSPRYKVTKRGQDVALRCDPISGHVSLYWYRQALGQGPEFLTYFNYEAQQDKSGLPNDRFSAERPEGSISTLTIQRTEQRDSAMYRCASSRGLGETQFFGPGTRLTVL.

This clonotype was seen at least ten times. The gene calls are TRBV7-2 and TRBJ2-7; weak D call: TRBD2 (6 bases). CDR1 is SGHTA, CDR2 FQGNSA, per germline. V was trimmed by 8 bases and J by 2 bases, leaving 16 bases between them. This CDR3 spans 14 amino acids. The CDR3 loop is CASGSFSGPYEQYF. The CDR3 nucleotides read TGTGCCAGCGGGTCCTTTAGCGGTCCCTACGAGCAGTACTTC.

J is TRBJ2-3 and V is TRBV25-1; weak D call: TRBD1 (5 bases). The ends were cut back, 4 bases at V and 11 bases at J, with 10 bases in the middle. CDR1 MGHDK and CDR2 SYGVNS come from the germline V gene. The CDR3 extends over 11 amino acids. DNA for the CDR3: TGTGCCAGCAGTGCCAGGGTCATGCAGTATTTT. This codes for CASSARVMQYF.

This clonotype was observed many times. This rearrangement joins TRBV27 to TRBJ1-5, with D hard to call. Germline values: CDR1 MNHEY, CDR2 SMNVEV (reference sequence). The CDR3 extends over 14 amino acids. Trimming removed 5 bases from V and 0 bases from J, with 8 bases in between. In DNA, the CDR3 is TGTGCCAGCAGTAGCAGGATTAGCAATCAGCCCCAGCATTTT. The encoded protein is CASSSRISNQPQHF.